Detailed here is one T cell receptor beta chain. The antigen is unknown. The CDR3 has 16 amino acids. J was trimmed by 5 bases and V by 0 bases; bases with no gene match: 4. Germline V lookup: CDR1 LGHDT, CDR2 YNNKEL (reference sequence). After extraction with the RNeasy kit, about 0.5 to 1 ug of the RNA was reverse transcribed using random hexamers. TCRdb re-called the immunoSEQ multiplex PCR reads through MiXCR, storing one row per CDR3 protein. The profile shows roughly 250,000 distinct CDR3 sequences, about 96% of them singletons. The entry originates in a study of CD8 T cells in Susac syndrome. Looking at the study overall: When their blood was taken, the Susac syndrome patients had either not yet had any therapy, were taking corticosteroids, or were taking intravenous immunoglobulin alone.

Notes on the study in general: There was no clonal expansion in the CD4+ T cell repertoires of Susac syndrome.

This clonotype originated in a human donor with Susac syndrome. Sequences were obtained from CD4+ T cells from PBMCs. The chain joins TRBV3-1 to TRBJ2-5; 12 bases fit TRBD2. CDR3 sequence reads: CASSQETSGRPETQYF. CDR3 DNA sequence: TGTGCCAGCAGCCAAGAGACTAGCGGGAGACCTGAGACCCAGTACTTC.